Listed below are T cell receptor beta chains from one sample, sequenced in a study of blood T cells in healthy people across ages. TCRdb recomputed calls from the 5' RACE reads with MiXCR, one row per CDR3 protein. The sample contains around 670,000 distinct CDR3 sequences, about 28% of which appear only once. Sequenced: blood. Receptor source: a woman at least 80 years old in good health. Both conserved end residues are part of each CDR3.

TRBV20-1,CSARSGQGGEKLFF
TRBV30,CAWLATDYNEQFF
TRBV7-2,CASSLEVRGYTF
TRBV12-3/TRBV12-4,CASSSGRRVRGDMQYF
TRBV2,CASSDVSPNQPQHF
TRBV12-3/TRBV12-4,CASSFRQIYEQYF
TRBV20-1,CSASPRLAGKQETQYF
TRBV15,CATSRDRVLPGEQYF
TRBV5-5,CASSLVLLSSYNEQFF
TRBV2,CASSGRTGSETQYF
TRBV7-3,CASSTTGGVNEKLFF
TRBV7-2,CASSTRQRTGGDSPLHF
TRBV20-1,CSATRDQPQHF
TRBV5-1,CASSLGLSVGTEAFF
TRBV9,CASRGRIYDRGYTF
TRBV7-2,CASSFSGGALADTQYF
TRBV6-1,CASKVQGATDTQYF
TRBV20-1,CSAGPLGSYNEQYF
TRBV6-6,CASKKDRGLTDTQYF
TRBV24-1,CATSDPPSNTQYF
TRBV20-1,CSARYGVTTDTQYF
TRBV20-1,CSARAPGQVLTPQHF
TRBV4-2,CASSQGPVGTANTGELFF
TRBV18,CASSPPYAGGTYNEQFF
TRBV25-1,CASSAKGGNTDTQYF
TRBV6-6,CASVLMGGAVSREKLFF
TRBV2,CASNAGARNTEAFF
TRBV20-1,CSAGPWGATDTQYF
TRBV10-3,CVISYQASIGYTF
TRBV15,CATSRDGVGPLQETQYF
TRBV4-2,CASSQDSTPDTQYF
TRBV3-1,CASSQEIGGSYYGYTF
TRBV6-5,CASSRLSVGGTDTQYF
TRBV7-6,CASSLAGQGEYGYTF
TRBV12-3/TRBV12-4,CASSLARTHSSEYGYTF
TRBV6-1,CASSFGVQGSHEQYF
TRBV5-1,CASSEGPGELFF
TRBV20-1,CSARVRPSGRTDTQYF
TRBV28,CASRVVNNEQFF
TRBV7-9,CASSLGGGRRTEAFF
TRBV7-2,CASNPGWLAGGLQETQYF
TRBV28,CASSGLGPRSNEQYF
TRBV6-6,CASSSPGQGVEQYF
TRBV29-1,CSVEGVGAQETQYF
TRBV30,CAVERDSYEQYF
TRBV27,CASSLRPALVGMAFF